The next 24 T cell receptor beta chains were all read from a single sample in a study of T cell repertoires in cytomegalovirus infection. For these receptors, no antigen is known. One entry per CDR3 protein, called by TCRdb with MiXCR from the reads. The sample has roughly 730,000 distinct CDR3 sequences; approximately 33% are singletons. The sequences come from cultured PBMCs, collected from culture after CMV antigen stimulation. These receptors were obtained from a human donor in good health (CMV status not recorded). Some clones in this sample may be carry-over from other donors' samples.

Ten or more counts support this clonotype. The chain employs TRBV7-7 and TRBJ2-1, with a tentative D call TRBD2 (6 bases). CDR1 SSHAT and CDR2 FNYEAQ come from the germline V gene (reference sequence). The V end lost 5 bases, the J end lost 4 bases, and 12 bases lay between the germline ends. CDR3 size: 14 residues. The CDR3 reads CASSPKGRYNEQFF. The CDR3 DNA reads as TGTGCCAGCAGCCCCAAGGGGAGGTACAATGAGCAGTTCTTC.

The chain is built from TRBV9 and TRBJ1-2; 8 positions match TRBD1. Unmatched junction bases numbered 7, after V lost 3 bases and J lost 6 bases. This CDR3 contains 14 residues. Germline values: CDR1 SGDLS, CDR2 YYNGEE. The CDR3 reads CASSAPGGNDGYTF. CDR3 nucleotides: TGTGCCAGCAGCGCCCCAGGGGGCAATGATGGCTACACCTTC.

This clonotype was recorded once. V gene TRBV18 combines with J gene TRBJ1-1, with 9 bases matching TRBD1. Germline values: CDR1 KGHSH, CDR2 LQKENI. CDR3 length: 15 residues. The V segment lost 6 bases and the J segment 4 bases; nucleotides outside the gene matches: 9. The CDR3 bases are TGTGCCAGCTCGGAAGCGACAGGGGGAGTCACTGAAGCTTTCTTT. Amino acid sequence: CASSEATGGVTEAFF. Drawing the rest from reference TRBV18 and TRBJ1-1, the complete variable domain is NAGVMQNPRHLVRRRGQEARLRCSPMKGHSHVYWYRQLPEEGLKFMVYLQKENIIDESGMPKERFSAEFPKEGPSILRIQQVVRGDSAAYFCASSEATGGVTEAFFGQGTRLTVV.

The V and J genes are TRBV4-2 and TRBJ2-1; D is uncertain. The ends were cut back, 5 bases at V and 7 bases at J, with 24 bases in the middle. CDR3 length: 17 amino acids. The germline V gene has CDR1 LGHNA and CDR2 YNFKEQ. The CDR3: CASSTTPTAVYGNEQFF. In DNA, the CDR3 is TGTGCCAGCAGCACTACCCCAACTGCGGTGTATGGGAATGAGCAGTTCTTC.

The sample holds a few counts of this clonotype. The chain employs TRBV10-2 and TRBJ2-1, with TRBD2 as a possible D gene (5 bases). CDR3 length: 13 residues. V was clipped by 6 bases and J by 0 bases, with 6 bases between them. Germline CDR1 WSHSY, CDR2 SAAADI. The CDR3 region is CASREDSYNEQFF. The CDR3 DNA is TGCGCCAGCAGGGAGGACTCCTACAATGAGCAGTTCTTC.

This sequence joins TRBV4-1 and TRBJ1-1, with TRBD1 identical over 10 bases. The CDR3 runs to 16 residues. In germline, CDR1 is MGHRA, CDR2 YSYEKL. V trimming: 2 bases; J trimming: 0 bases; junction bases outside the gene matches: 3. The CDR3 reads CASSQPGQGMNTEAFF. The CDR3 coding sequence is TGCGCCAGCAGCCAACCGGGACAGGGGATGAACACTGAAGCTTTCTTT.

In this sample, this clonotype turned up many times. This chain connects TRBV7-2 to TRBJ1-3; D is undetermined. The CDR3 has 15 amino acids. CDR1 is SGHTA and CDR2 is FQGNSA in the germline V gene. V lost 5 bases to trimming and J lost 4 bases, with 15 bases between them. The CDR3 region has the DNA TGTGCCAGCAGCACGAATGAGGGTTACGGAAACACCATATATTTT. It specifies CASSTNEGYGNTIYF.

CDR3 sequence: CASSLGQSGYTF. CDR3 DNA sequence: TGTGCCAGCAGTTTAGGACAGTCTGGCTACACCTTC. V is TRBV12-3 or TRBV12-4 and J is TRBJ1-2, with D tentatively TRBD1 (5 bases). Trimming pared 1 base from V and 7 bases from J, leaving 7 bases between. CDR3 size: 12 residues.

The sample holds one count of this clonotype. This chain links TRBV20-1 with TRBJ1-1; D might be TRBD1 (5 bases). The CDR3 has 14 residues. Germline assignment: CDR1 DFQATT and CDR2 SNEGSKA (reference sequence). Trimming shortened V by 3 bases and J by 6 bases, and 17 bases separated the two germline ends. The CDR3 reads CSARAVAGPPEAFF. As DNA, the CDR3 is TGCAGTGCTAGGGCAGTGGCAGGGCCCCCTGAAGCTTTCTTT.

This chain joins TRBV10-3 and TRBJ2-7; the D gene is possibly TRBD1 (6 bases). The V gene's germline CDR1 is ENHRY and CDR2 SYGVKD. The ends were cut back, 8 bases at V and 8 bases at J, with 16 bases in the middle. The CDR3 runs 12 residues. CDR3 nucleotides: TGTGCCATCCAGGGGAGCCCTGCGCAGCAGTACTTC. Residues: CAIQGSPAQQYF.

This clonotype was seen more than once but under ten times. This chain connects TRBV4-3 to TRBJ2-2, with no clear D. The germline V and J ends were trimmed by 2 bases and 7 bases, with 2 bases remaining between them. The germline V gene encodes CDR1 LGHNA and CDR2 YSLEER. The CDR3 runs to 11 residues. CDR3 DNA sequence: TGCGCCAGCAGCCAAAACGGGGAGCTGTTTTTT. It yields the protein CASSQNGELFF.

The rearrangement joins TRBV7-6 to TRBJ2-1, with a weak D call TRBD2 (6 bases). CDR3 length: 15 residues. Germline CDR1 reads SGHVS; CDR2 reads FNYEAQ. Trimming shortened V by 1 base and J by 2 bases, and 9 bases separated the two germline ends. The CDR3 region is CASSLGGVPYNEQFF. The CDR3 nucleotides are TGTGCCAGCAGCTTAGGGGGGGTCCCCTACAATGAGCAGTTCTTC.

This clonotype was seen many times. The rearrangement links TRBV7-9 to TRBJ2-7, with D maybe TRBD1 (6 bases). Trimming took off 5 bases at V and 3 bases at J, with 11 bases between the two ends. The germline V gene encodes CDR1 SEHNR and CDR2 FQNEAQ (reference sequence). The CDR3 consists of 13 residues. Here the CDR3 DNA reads TGTGCCAGCAGCCCCAGAGGGGGCTACGAGCAGTACTTC. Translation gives CASSPRGGYEQYF. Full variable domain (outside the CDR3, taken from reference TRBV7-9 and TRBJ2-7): DTGVSQNPRHKITKRGQNVTFRCDPISEHNRLYWYRQTLGQGPEFLTYFQNEAQLEKSRLLSDRFSAERPKGSFSTLEIQRTEQGDSAMYLCASSPRGGYEQYFGPGTRLTVT.

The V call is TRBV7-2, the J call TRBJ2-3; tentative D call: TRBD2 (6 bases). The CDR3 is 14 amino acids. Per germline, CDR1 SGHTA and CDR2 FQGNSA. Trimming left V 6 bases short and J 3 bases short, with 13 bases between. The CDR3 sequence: CASRQASGTDTQYF. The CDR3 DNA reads TGTGCCAGCAGGCAGGCAAGCGGGACAGATACGCAGTATTTT.

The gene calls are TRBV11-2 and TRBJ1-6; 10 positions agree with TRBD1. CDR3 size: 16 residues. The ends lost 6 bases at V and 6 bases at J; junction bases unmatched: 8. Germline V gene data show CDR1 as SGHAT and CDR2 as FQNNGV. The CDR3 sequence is CASSLMTGGRNSPLHF. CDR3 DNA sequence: TGTGCCAGCAGTTTAATGACAGGGGGCCGTAATTCACCCCTCCACTTT.

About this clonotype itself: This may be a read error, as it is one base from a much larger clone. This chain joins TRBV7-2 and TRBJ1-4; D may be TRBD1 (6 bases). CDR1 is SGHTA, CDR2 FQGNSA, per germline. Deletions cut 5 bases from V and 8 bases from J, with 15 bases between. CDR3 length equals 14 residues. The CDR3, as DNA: TGTGCCAGCAGCCAAGACGGGGGGGCGGAAAAACTGTTTTTT. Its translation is CASSQDGGAEKLFF.

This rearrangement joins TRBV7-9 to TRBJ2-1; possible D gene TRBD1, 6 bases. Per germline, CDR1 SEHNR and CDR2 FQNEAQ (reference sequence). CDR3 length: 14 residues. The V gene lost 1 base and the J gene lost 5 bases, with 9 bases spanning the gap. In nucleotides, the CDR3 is TGTGCCAGCAGCTTAGGACAGGCAAACAATGAGCAGTTCTTC. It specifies CASSLGQANNEQFF.

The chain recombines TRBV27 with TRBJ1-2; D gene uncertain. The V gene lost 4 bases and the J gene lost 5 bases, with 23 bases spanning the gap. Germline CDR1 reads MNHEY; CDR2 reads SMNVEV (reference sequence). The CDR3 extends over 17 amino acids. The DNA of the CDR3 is TGTGCCAGCAGTTCCTTTCGTGACGGCCCTGGAGGGTATGGCTACACCTTC. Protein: CASSSFRDGPGGYGYTF.

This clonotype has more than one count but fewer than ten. The CDR3 region has the DNA TGTGCCAGCAGTGCAGGGTTAGGATCACCCCTCCACTTT. Its protein product is CASSAGLGSPLHF. The V and J genes are TRBV5-5 and TRBJ1-6; D may be TRBD1 (5 bases). The ends were cut back, 5 bases at V and 10 bases at J, with 13 bases in the middle. The germline V gene has CDR1 SGHKS and CDR2 YYEKEE (reference sequence). The CDR3 totals 13 residues.

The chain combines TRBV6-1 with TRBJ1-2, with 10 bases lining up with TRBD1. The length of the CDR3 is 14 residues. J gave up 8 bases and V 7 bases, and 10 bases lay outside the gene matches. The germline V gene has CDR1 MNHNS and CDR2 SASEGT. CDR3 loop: CASKIAGTGVGYTF. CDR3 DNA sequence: TGTGCCAGCAAGATAGCCGGGACAGGGGTAGGCTACACCTTC.

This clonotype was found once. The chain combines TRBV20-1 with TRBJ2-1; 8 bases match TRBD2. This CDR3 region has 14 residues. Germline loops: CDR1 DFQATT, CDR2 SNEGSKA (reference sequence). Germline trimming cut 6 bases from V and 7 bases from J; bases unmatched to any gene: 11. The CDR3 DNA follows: TGCAGTGCGCTGGAGGGACTAGGGGATAATGAGCAGTTCTTC. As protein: CSALEGLGDNEQFF.

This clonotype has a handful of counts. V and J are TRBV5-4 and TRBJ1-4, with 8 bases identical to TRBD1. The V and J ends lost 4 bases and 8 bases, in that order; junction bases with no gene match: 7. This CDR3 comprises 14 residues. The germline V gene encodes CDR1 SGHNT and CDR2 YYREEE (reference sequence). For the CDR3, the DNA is TGTGCCAGCAGCCAGAACAGGGGGGGGGAAAAACTGTTTTTT. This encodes CASSQNRGGEKLFF.

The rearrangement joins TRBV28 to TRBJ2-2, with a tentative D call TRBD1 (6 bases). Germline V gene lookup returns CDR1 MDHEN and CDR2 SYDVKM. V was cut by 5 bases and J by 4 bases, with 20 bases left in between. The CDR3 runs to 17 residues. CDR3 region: CASSPSGQFDGTGELFF. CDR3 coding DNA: TGTGCCAGCAGTCCCTCCGGACAGTTTGATGGCACCGGGGAGCTGTTTTTT.

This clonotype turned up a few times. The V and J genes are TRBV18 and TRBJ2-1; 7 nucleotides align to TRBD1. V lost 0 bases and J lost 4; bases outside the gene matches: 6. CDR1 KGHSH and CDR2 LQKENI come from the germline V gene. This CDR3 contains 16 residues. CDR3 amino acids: CASSPPGQRSYNEQFF. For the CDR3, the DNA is TGTGCCAGCTCACCACCGGGACAGAGATCTTACAATGAGCAGTTCTTC.